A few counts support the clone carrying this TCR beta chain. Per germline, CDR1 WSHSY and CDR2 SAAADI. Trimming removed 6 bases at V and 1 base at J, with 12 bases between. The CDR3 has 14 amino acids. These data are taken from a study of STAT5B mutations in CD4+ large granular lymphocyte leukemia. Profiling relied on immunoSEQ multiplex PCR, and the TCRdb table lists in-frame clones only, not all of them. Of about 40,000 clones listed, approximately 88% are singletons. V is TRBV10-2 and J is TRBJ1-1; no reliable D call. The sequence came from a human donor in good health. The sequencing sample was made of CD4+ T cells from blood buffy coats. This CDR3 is CASRGRAGNTEAFF. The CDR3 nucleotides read TGCGCCAGCAGAGGGCGGGCAGGGAACACTGAAGCTTTCTTT.